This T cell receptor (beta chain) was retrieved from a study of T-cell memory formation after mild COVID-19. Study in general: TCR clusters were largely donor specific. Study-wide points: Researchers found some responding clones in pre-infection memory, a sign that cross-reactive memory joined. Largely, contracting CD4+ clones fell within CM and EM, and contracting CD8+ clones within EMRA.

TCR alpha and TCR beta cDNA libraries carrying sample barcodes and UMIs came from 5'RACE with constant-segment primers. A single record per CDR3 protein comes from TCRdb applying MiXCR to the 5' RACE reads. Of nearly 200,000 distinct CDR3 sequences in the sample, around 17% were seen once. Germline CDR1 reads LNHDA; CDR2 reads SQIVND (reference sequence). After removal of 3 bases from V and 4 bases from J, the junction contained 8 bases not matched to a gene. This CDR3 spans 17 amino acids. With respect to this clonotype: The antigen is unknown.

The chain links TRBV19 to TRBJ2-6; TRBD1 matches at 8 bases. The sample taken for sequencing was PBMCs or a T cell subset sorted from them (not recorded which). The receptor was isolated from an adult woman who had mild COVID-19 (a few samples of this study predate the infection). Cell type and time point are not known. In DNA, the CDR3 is TGTGCCAGTAGTATCTCGACAGGGGCGGTCGGGGCCAACGTCCTGACTTTC. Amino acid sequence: CASSISTGAVGANVLTF.